This T cell receptor (beta chain) derives from a study of cytomegalovirus exposure and HLA in healthy donors (dated by TCRdb to between 2016 and 2019). Some background on the complete study: According to an earlier analysis of 550 to 700 of the donors, about 170 million T cells yielded some 110 million unique TCR beta sequences and 276 Gb of sequence data. The number of donors typed differed by locus, with about 629-630 for A, B, C, DRB1 and DQB1, over 500 for DQA1, 600 to 610 for DPA1, and some 440 for DPB1. In a later analysis, previously published TCR beta repertoires from several hundred donors were re-analyzed and high-resolution HLA genotyping was added so that TCR occurrence patterns could be studied. On average, 235,054 unique TCR beta nucleotide sequences were sequenced per donor among roughly 430 genotyped donors of the cohort, with approximately 18% of those sequences being non-productive. In the later analysis, no new phenotypic data were used to find candidate immune exposures; instead, reliance was placed on TCR beta sequences and their occurrence across donors. Four to six DR-DQ haplotypes were handled as single units for association and clustering, since linkage in the cohort was strong. The aim of the study was to test whether cataloging public T cell receptors could identify signatures of past pathogen exposure. HLA typing covered class I and class II loci at four-digit resolution. The study used immunosequencing to profile the T cell repertoires of approximately 650 subjects and linked those repertoires to cytomegalovirus serostatus. In an earlier analysis of 587 of the donors, high-throughput TCR beta sequencing was used to judge whether each TCR beta V gene segment behaved as functional or pseudogenic. Roughly 300 gigabases of sequencing data and approximately 93 million unique TCR sequences were included in an early release covering several hundred HLA-typed donors. Of the approximately 400 genotyped donors, less than 90% were placed in the genetic ancestry cluster associated with self-reported Caucasian donors. Donor age, sex, ethnicity and CMV serostatus were compiled together with the repertoire data. In addition to the first cohort of 666 subjects, a separate validation cohort of 120 different subjects was used. All discovery cohort repertoires had been generated using a single sequencing platform. A later genetic analysis used genome-wide SNP genotypes for about three fifths of the roughly 700 donors, treating that subset as a discovery cohort. High-throughput TCR immunosequencing, statistical association of individual TCRs with disease status, and machine learning were combined to predict cytomegalovirus infection status. Study-wide conclusions, independent of this receptor: The 87-base-pair reads could not distinguish some IMGT-functional V segments, including TRBV6-2 and TRBV6-3, so those segments were excluded. In a later analysis, TCR association rates were found to vary across HLA loci, with the most associated TCRs seen for DRB1 alleles and the fewest for HLA-C alleles. Only TCR beta chains were sequenced in this cohort, and the absence of alpha or paired-chain data limited detectable features. A later analysis associated 15,000 or so TCR beta sequences with specific HLA alleles at a false discovery rate of 0.05. Because counts were too low, 15 to 20 rarely observed V segments, including chromosome 9 orphons, were excluded from the earlier analysis of around 640 of the donors. Because HLA typing was unavailable for some donors at each locus, only the typed subset was used in association tests. In vitro tests confirmed that a few of the cytomegalovirus-associated TCR beta chains recognize cytomegalovirus antigens. In a later analysis, HLA-associated TCR beta chains showed more clonal expansion and lower generation probabilities than non-associated chains that were equally common. While some public TCRs were present in many individuals, most TCR sequences turned up only very rarely across donors. A further reported finding was that TCR beta sequences accurately predicted the HLA-A and HLA-B alleles for most subjects in the first cohort. The sequencing pipeline was judged likely to have produced a cluster of highly shared sequence variants as a technical artifact. Several of the top co-occurrence clusters appeared to be linked to parvovirus B19, influenza, CMV and Epstein-Barr virus, according to a later analysis. V-gene and J-gene trimming of TCR beta chains was associated with a missense DCLRE1C variant in a later genetic analysis, and the association was replicated in an independent cohort. A later genetic analysis reported fewer N-insertions in productive TCRs among donors in an Asian-associated ancestry cluster than the approximately 700-donor mean. A total of fewer than 200 TCR beta chains were listed by the study as associated with cytomegalovirus. Sequencing depth was assumed to be roughly uniform across donors in the presence/absence analyses, though that assumption may not hold. The authors suggested that the approach could potentially be extended to other disease states and immunological phenotypes. In both the original and validation cohorts, the classifier was reported to diagnose cytomegalovirus status with high specificity and sensitivity. In an earlier analysis of 450 to 750 of the donors, most TCR beta V segments appeared in productive rearrangements about 87% or about 30% of the time, broadly matching IMGT annotations. When HLA alleles, especially DR and DQ, strongly co-occurred, attributing TCR associations to individual alleles was difficult. For the cohort, immune exposure information was limited to CMV serostatus. Most CMV-associated TCR beta chains appeared to be HLA-restricted in a later analysis, and the HLA associations seemed to be driven largely by CMV exposure. Correlated functional status among segregating V segments might be attributable to linkage disequilibrium, but an unknown experimental factor could not be ruled out.

The cohort was made up of approximately 670 healthy bone marrow donors. All cohort members were sampled while nominally healthy, although unrecorded immune exposures were likely present. The donor was CMV seronegative and belonged to the group of 350 or so seronegative cohort members. A peripheral blood sample was collected from each donor, and TCR beta sequencing was performed on peripheral blood mononuclear cells. Genomic DNA extraction from the blood cell samples was performed with the Qiagen DNeasy Blood Extraction Kit. Concerning this clone itself: No cognate antigen has been identified for it. Nothing much larger sits one base from this clone, and base qualities are not available.

From the germline V gene, CDR1 is MDHEN and CDR2 is SYDVKM. Counted from cysteine to phenylalanine, this CDR3 has 14 amino acids. Only the CDR3 portion is preserved as DNA: 42 bases, with reading frame beginning at the first base. Deletion took 6 bases off V and 7 bases off J, with a span of 16 bases between the germline ends. The library was generated by the immunoSEQ multiplex PCR assay. A mixture of 60 forward primers for TCR Vbeta segments and 13 reverse primers for TCR Jbeta segments was used in the multiplex PCR. The CDR3 region of rearranged TCR beta genes was amplified from genomic DNA with a multiplex PCR assay. On the Illumina HiSeq System, the amplified TCR beta libraries were sequenced as 87-base-pair reads. Per the source publication's procedure: A later analysis tallied 75 million to 95 million unique TCR beta chains across the 666 repertoires, and approximately 11 million of those chains were shared by two or more donors. Raw reads were error-corrected and collapsed into unique sequences with a nearest-neighbor algorithm that merged closely related sequences to remove PCR and sequencing errors. Alignment of CDR3 sequences to IMGT reference sequences was used to assign V, D and J gene segments. Each retained sequence needed at least a six-nucleotide match to both a V gene segment and a J gene segment. Rearrangements were classified as productive when the CDR3 lacked stop codons and remained in frame with V and J, and all other rearrangements were classified as non-productive. Following IMGT convention, CDR3 was defined as the stretch from the second conserved V-encoded cysteine up to the conserved J-encoded phenylalanine. Sequences without an unambiguous match to a single V gene segment were excluded from the earlier analysis of about 630 of the donors. An earlier analysis of a few hundred of the donors classified V segments as functional when productive rearrangements were above 56.7% and as segregating when the standard deviation between donors was above 5%. To diagnose cytomegalovirus status from the catalog of TCR beta chain sequences, a statistical classification framework was built. V and J gene assignment, in a later analysis, came from comparing TCR nucleotide sequences with IMGT/GENE-DB human TR gene sequences. Using the TCRdist pipeline, a later analysis assigned CDR3 sequences along with most-parsimonious VDJ recombination scenarios. A later analysis defined each TCR beta chain by its CDR3 amino acid sequence plus V-gene family, and excluded reads lacking a unique V-gene family. In a later analysis, approximately 640 highly shared, low-generation-probability nucleotide sequences were removed to address suspected cross-contamination and a sequencing artifact. A later analysis calculated a clonal expansion index for each public chain from normalized within-repertoire ranks of inferred template counts. In a later analysis, generation probabilities were computed with a VDJ recombination model fitted to out-of-frame rearrangements, and the resulting probabilities were checked against IGoR. A later analysis scored TCR-TCR, TCR-HLA and TCR-CMV co-occurrence with hypergeometric tests, applying a repertoire-size bias correction to TCR pairs. A later analysis estimated false discovery rates by permuting HLA or CMV assignments 20 times. In a later analysis, co-occurring TCRs were grouped using DBSCAN, and TCRdist sequence similarity was added for clustering within HLA-allele-positive subsets. Repertoires with fewer than 30,000 or more than 120,000 public chains, plus five repertoires with anomalous nucleotide sharing, were excluded from co-occurrence clustering. TCRdb took over this immuneACCESS table, retaining in-frame rearrangements with V and J assigned. Such tables are incomplete; in checked studies, under half of the missing clones stem from an unresolved V gene, and the remainder is unexplained. V, J and clone size are those of that table, while D and trimming were read from the DNA. The sample data list over 85,000 clones, and around 87% of these were observed just once. The top ten clonotypes cover about 1.8% of the sample.

The material sequenced was PBMCs. This clonotype originated in a man aged 35 to 55 in good health and CMV-seronegative. The sequence is built from TRBV28 and TRBJ2-1, with TRBD1 perhaps the D gene, on 7 matching bases. The CDR3 here reads CASSLPPGGNEQFF. The bases read TGTGCCAGCAGCCTCCCGCCAGGGGGGAATGAGCAGTTCTTC.